The source of this T cell receptor beta chain is a study of blood T cell repertoires in COVID-19. Germline V gives CDR1 SNHLY, CDR2 FYNNEI. The CDR3 covers 16 residues. V lost 2 bases, J lost 8 bases, and 19 bases lay in between. Repertoires were generated with immunoSEQ multiplex PCR, while TCRdb's copy carries only in-frame clones and drops some. The sample shows 60,000 or so clones, roughly 79% of them seen only once. This rearrangement joins TRBV2 to TRBJ2-1, with a tentative D call TRBD1 (5 bases). The source of this sequence is a man aged 60 to 69 with acute or convalescent COVID-19. Sequences were obtained from peripheral blood. Written as DNA, the CDR3 is TGTGCCAGCAGTGAAAAGGGGCCTACAGTCGGCGATGAGCAGTTCTTC. This encodes CASSEKGPTVGDEQFF.